Below, one T cell receptor beta chain is given with its context. The antigen is undetermined. These data are taken from a study of T cells after yellow fever vaccination. Study-wide points: Most primary-vaccination clones recurred post-booster (under 98% CD4, over 70% CD8).

The CDR3 length is 16 residues. The V and J ends lost 6 bases and 2 bases respectively, with 16 bases between them. From the 5' RACE reads, TCRdb called clonotypes with MiXCR, one entry per CDR3 protein. The repertoire holds 100,000 to 150,000 distinct CDR3 sequences, roughly 15% seen once, with 43% in the top ten. The chain uses TRBV12-3 or TRBV12-4 and TRBJ2-2, with D perhaps matching TRBD1 (5 bases). Sequencing used CD8+ T cells sorted from PBMCs, obtained 5 days after the yellow fever booster vaccination. The clonotype originates from a man younger than 35 who received the YFV17D yellow fever vaccine. CDR3 region: CASSLGHPNNTGELFF. Written as DNA, the CDR3 is TGTGCCAGCAGCCTAGGACATCCCAACAACACCGGGGAGCTGTTTTTT.